This T cell receptor (beta chain) was identified in a study of T cell responses to AZD1222 COVID-19 vaccine. At the level of the study: Whether given at about 4 or about 12 weeks, second doses were pooled.

Regarding the study as a whole: Females outnumbered males among donors, who were mostly white British; clonal diversity was possibly underestimated. Following two doses of AZD1222, Spike-specific TCR breadth and depth rose.

TCRdb's table, derived via immunoSEQ multiplex PCR, lists solely in-frame clones and lacks some. The data contain tens of thousands of clones, over 75% of them singletons. Of note for this clone: Its antigen is still unknown.

This receptor was obtained from an adult in good health. The specimen was peripheral blood, collected on day 0 of AZD1222 vaccination.

The DNA of the CDR3 is TGCGCCAGCAGCCAAGAAACGGCCAGCTCCTACGAGCAGTACTTC. It encodes CASSQETASSYEQYF. The chain has TRBV4-3 and TRBJ2-7, with D uncertain. Trimming removed 0 bases at V and 0 bases at J, with 9 bases between. This CDR3 comprises 15 residues. The germline V gene has CDR1 LGHNA and CDR2 YSLEER.